Below, 5 T cell receptor beta chains from the same sample are listed, as sequenced in a study of T cells in Graves' hyperthyroidism and ophthalmopathy. The investigators amplified TCR beta CDR3 regions from RNA transcripts. HTBI primers were employed in a first-round RT-PCR of the TCR CDR3. Each CDR3 protein gets one entry after TCRdb re-called the multiplex PCR reads with MiXCR. Among 280,000 or so distinct CDR3 sequences listed, approximately 14% were seen once. The sequencing sample was made of blood. Receptors were obtained from a woman between 50 and 59 years old with Graves' hyperthyroidism that later progressed to Graves' ophthalmopathy.

This clonotype occurred many times. V usage is TRBV10-3 and J usage is TRBJ1-2; 7 positions match TRBD1. V lost 3 bases, J lost 4 bases, and 8 bases stayed unmatched. Germline-derived CDR1 and CDR2 are ENHRY and SYGVKD. This CDR3 region has 15 residues. In DNA, the CDR3 is TGTGCCATCAGTGACTTGGGACAGCTTTCCTATGGCTACACCTTC. Translation gives CAISDLGQLSYGYTF.

V usage is TRBV19 and J usage is TRBJ2-6; no firm D call. The CDR3 has 16 amino acids. Germline lookup yields CDR1 LNHDA and CDR2 SQIVND (reference sequence). Between the trimmed V and J ends, which lost 8 bases and 1 base, there was a span of 15 bases. CDR3 DNA sequence: TGTGCCAGTTTGCCGAACTGGGTGTCTGGGGCCAACGTCCTGACTTTC. This gives the protein CASLPNWVSGANVLTF.

The table lists this clonotype with many counts. The V and J genes are TRBV10-3 and TRBJ2-3; D tentatively reads TRBD1 or TRBD2 (5 bases each). CDR3 size: 14 residues. V dropped 4 bases and J dropped 3 bases, with 11 bases sitting between them. Germline CDR1 is ENHRY and CDR2 is SYGVKD. The CDR3 loop reads CAISGGAGTDTQYF. The DNA for the CDR3 is TGTGCCATCAGTGGAGGGGCAGGGACAGATACGCAGTATTTT.

The table lists this clonotype with many counts. The chain combines TRBV24-1 with TRBJ1-5; the D gene is possibly TRBD1 (5 bases). V dropped 2 bases and J dropped 10 bases, with 17 bases sitting between them. The CDR3 spans 15 residues. Germline V CDR1 and CDR2: KGHDR, SFDVKD. CDR3 in DNA: TGTGCCACCAGTGATTCCGGAGGGGTACTACGACCCCAGCATTTT. Amino acid sequence: CATSDSGGVLRPQHF.

This clonotype has at least ten counts. The rearrangement links TRBV11-2 to TRBJ2-2; TRBD2 matches at 9 bases. Germline CDR1 reads SGHAT; CDR2 reads FQNNGV. The CDR3 totals 15 residues. Trimming took 6 bases from V and 8 from J; bases not matched to a gene: 10. CDR3 protein: CASRMAGGLVGELFF. The CDR3 bases are TGTGCCAGCAGGATGGCGGGAGGGCTGGTAGGGGAGCTGTTTTTT.